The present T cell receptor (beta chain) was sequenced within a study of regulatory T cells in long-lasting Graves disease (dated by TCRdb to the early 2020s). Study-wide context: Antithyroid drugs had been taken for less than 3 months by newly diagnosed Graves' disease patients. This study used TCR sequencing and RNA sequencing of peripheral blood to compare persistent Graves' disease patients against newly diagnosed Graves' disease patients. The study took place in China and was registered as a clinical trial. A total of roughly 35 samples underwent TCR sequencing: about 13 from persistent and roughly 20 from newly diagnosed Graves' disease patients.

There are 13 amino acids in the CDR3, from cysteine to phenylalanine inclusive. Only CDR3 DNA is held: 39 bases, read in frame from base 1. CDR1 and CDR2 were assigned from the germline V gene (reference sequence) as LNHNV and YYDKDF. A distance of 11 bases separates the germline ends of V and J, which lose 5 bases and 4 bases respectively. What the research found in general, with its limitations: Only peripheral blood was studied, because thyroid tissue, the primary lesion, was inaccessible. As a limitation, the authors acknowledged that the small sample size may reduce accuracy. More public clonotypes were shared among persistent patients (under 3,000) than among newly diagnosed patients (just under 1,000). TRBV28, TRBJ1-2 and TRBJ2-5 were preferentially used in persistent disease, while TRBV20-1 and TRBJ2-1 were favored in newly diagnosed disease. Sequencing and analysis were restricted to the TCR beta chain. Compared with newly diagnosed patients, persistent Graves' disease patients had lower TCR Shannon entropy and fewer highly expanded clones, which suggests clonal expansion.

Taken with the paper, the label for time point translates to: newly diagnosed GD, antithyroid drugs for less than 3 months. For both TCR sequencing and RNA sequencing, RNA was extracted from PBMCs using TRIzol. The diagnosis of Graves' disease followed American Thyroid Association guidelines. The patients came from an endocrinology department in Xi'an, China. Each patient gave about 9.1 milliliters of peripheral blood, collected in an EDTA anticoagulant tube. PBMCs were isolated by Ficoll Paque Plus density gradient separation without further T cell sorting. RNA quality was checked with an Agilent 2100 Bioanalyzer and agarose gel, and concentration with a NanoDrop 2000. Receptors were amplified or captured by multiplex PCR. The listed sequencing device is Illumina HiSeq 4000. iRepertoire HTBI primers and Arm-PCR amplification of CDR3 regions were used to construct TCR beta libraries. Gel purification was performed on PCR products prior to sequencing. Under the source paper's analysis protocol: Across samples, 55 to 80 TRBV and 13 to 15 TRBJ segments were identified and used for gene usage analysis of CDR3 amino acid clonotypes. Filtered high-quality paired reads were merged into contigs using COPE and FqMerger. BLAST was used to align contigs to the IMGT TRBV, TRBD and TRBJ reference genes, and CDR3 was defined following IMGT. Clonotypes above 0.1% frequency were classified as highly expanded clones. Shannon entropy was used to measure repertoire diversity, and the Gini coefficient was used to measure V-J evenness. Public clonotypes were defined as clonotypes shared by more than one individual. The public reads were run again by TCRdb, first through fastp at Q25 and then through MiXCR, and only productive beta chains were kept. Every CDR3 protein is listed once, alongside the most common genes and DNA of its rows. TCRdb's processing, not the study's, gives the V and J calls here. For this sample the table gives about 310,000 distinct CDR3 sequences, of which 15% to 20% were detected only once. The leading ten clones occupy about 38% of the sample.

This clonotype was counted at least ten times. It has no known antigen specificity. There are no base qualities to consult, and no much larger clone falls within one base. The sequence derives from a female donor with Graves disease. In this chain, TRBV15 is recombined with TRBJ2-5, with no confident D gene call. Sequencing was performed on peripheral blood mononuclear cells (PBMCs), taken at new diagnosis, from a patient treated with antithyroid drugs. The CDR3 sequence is CATSVITRETQYF. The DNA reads TGTGCCACCAGCGTAATTACCCGAGAGACCCAGTACTTC.